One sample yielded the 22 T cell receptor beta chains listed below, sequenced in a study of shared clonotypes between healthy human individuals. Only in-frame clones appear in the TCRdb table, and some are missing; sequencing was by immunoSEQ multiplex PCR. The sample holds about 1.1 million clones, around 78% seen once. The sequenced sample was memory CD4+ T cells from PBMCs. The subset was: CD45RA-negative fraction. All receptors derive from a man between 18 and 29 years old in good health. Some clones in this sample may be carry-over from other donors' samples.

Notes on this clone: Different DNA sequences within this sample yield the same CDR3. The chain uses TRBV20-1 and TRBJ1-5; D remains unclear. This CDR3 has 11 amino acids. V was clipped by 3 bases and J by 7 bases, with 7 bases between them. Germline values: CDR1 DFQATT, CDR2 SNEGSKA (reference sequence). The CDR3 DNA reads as TGCAGTGCTAGCGGCGGACAGCCCCAGCATTTT. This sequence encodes CSASGGQPQHF.

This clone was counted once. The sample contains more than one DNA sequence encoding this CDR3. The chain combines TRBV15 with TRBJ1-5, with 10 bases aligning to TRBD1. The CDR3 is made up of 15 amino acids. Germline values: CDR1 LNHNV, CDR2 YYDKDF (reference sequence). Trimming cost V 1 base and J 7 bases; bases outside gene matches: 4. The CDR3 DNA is TGTGCCACCAGCAGAGCCGGGACAGGGGTCCAGCCCCAGCATTTT. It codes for CATSRAGTGVQPQHF.

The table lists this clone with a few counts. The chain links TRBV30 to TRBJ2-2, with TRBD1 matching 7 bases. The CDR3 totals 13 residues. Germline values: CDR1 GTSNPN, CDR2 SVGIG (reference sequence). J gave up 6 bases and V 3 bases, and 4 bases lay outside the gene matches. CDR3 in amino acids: CAWRRTGAGELFF. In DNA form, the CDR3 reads TGTGCCTGGAGGAGGACAGGTGCCGGGGAGCTGTTTTTT.

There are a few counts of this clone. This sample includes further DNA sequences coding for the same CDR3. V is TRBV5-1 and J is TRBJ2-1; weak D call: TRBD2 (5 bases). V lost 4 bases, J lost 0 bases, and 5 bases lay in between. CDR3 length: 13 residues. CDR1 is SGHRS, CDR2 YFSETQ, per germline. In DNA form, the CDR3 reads TGCGCCAGCAGCGGAGGCTCCTACAATGAGCAGTTCTTC. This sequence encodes CASSGGSYNEQFF.

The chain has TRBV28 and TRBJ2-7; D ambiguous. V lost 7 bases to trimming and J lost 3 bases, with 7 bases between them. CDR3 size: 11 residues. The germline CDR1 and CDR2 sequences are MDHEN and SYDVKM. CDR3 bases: TGTGCCAGCACTTTCCACTACGAGCAGTACTTC. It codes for CASTFHYEQYF.

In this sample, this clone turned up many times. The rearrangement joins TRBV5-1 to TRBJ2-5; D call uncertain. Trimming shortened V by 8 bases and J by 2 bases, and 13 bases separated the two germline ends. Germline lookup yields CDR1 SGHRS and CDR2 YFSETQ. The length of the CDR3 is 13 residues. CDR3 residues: CASAVVGQETQYF. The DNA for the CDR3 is TGCGCCAGTGCGGTTGTGGGTCAAGAGACCCAGTACTTC.

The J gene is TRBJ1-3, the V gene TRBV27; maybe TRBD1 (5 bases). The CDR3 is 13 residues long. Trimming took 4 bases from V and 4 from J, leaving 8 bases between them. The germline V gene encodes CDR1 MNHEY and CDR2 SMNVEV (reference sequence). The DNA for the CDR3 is TGTGCCAGCAGTTCAGGGATAGGAAACACCATATATTTT. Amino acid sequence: CASSSGIGNTIYF.

CDR3 sequence: CASSVSGSLNEQYF. CDR3 DNA: TGTGCCAGCAGCGTAAGCGGGAGTCTCAACGAGCAGTACTTC. The chain combines TRBV11-3 with TRBJ2-7, with 8 bases lining up with TRBD2. The junction had 8 bases not matched to a gene; V was cut back by 5 bases and J by 5 bases. This CDR3 has 14 amino acids. Germline V gene data show CDR1 as SGHNT and CDR2 as YENEEA.

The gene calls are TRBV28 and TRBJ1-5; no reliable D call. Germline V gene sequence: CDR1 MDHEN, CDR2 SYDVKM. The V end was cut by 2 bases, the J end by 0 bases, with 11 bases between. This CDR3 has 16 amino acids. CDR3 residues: CASSLGLLYSNQPQHF. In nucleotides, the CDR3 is TGTGCCAGCAGTTTAGGGCTGCTGTATAGCAATCAGCCCCAGCATTTT.

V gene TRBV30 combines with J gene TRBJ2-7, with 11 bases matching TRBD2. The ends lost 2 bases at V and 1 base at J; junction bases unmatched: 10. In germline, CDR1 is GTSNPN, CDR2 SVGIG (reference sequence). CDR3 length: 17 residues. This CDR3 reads CAWSSASGRQKSYEQYF. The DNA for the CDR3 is TGTGCCTGGAGTTCGGCTAGCGGGAGGCAAAAGTCCTACGAGCAGTACTTC.

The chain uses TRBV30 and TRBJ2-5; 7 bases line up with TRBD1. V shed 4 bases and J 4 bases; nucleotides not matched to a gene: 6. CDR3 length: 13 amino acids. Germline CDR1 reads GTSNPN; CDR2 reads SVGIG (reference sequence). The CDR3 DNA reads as TGTGCCTGGACTCGACAGGGAGTAGAGACCCAGTACTTC. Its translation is CAWTRQGVETQYF.

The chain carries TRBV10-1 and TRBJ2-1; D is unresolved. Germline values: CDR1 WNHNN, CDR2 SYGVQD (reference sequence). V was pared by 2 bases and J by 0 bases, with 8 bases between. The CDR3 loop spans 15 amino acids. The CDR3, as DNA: TGCGCCAGCAGTGAGGATCCGGTCTCCTACAATGAGCAGTTCTTC. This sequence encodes CASSEDPVSYNEQFF.

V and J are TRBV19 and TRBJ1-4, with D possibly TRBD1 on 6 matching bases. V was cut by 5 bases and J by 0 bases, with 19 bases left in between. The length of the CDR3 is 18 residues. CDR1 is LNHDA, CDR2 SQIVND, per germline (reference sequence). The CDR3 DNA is TGTGCCAGTAGTTCATTGACAGGAGACCTTGCAACTAATGAAAAACTGTTTTTT. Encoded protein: CASSSLTGDLATNEKLFF.

The CDR3 sequence is CASSLSISGNTIYF. The DNA for the CDR3 is TGTGCCAGCAGCTTGTCTATCTCTGGAAACACCATATATTTT. The chain couples TRBV7-8 to TRBJ1-3; D is undetermined. This CDR3 is 14 amino acids long. With 3 bases removed from V and 0 bases from J, the gap between germline ends came to 6 bases. CDR1 SGHVS and CDR2 FQNEAQ come from the germline V gene.

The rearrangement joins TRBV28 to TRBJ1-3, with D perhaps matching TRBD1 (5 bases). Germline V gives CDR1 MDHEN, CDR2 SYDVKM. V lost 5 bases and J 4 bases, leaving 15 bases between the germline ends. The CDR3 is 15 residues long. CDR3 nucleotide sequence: TGTGCCAGCAGTCGTACAGGCAACTCCGGAAACACCATATATTTT. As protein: CASSRTGNSGNTIYF.

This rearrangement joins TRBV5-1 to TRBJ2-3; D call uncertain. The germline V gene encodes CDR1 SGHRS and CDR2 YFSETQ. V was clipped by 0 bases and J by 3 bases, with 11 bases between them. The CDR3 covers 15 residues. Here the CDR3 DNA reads TGCGCCAGCAGCTTGGCGAGCTTTGGGACAGATACGCAGTATTTT. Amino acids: CASSLASFGTDTQYF.

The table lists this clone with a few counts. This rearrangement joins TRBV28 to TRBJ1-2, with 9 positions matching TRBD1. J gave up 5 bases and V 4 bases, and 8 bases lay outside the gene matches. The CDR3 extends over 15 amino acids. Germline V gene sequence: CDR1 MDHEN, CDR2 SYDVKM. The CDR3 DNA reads TGTGCCAGCAGTTCCTGGGGACAGGGTCTTTATGGCTACACCTTC. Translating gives CASSSWGQGLYGYTF.

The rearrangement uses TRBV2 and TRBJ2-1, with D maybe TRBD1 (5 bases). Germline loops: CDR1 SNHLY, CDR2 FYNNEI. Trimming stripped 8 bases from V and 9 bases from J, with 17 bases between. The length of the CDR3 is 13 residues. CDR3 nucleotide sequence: TGTGCCAGCTTTAGTGCCAGGGTCTTTGAGCAGTTCTTC. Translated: CASFSARVFEQFF.

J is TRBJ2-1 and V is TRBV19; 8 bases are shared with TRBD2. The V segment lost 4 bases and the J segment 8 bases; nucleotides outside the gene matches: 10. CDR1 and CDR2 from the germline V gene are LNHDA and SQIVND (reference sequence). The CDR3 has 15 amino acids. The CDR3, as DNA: TGTGCCAGTAGTAGGGGCGCGGGAGGTGGGGATGAGCAGTTCTTC. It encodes CASSRGAGGGDEQFF.

CDR3 coding DNA: TGTGCCAGCAGCTTACTCCGGACAGGGGGCATGGATACGCAGTATTTT. Amino acids: CASSLLRTGGMDTQYF. The chain couples TRBV5-6 to TRBJ2-3; TRBD1 agrees at 11 bases. Germline CDR1 and CDR2: SGHDT and YYEEEE. With 2 bases clipped from V and 6 bases from J, the junction kept 8 bases outside the gene matches. CDR3 length equals 16 residues.

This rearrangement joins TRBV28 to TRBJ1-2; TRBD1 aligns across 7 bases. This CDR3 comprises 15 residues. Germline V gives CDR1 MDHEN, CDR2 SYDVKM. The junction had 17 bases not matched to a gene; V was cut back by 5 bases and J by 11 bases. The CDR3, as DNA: TGTGCCAGCAGTGCGGGACAGCTCCTCTTGGAGGGATACACCTTC. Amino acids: CASSAGQLLLEGYTF.

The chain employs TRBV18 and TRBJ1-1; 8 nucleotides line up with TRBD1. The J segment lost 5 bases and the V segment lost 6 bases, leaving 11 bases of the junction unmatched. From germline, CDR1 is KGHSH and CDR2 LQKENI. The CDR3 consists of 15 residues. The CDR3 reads CASSVNRGRLTEAFF. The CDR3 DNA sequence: TGTGCCAGCTCCGTCAACAGGGGGAGGTTAACTGAAGCTTTCTTT. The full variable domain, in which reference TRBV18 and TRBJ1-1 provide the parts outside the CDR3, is NAGVMQNPRHLVRRRGQEARLRCSPMKGHSHVYWYRQLPEEGLKFMVYLQKENIIDESGMPKERFSAEFPKEGPSILRIQQVVRGDSAAYFCASSVNRGRLTEAFFGQGTRLTVV.